The following is a T cell receptor (beta chain) sequence with its context. The antigen remains undetermined. Using RNA transcripts as the source, TCR beta CDR3 regions were amplified. A first-round RT-PCR of the TCR CDR3 used the HTBI primer set. One entry per CDR3 protein results from TCRdb running MiXCR on the multiplex PCR reads. The data contain some 380,000 distinct CDR3 sequences, 13% of them singletons. The sample comes from a study of T cells in Graves' hyperthyroidism and ophthalmopathy. Study-wide points: Ophthalmopathy, as predicted by the model, came a median about six months after the prediction. A model using 13 V-J features told ophthalmopathy apart from stable hyperthyroidism.

The CDR3 has 14 amino acids. Between the trimmed V and J ends, which lost 5 bases and 1 base, there was a span of 12 bases. Germline values: CDR1 DFQATT, CDR2 SNEGSKA (reference sequence). Out of about 10 ml of fresh peripheral blood came the PBMCs. The chain recombines TRBV20-1 with TRBJ1-3; D is unclear. This clonotype was obtained from a young man with Graves' hyperthyroidism that later progressed to Graves' ophthalmopathy. Sequenced sample: blood. In DNA, the CDR3 is TGCAGTGCTCCTAGAGCCCAATCTGGAAACACCATATATTTT. Its translation is CSAPRAQSGNTIYF.